The 10 T cell receptor beta chains presented below share a single source sample, sequenced in a study of blood T cells in healthy people across ages. Sample-barcoded 5' priming and a J-beta primer mix drove a second PCR of roughly 6 to 12 cycles. Via MiXCR, TCRdb re-called the 5' RACE reads, giving one row per CDR3 protein. Of under 800,000 distinct CDR3 sequences listed, 35% to 45% are singletons. The specimen sequenced was blood. The receptor source for this set is a woman aged 55-70 years in good health.

Concerning this clonotype: The junction shows a germline mismatch at one end, possibly a read error. The rearrangement links TRBV20-1 to TRBJ2-7, with 9 bases matching TRBD2. The germline gives CDR1 DFQATT, CDR2 SNEGSKA (reference sequence). This CDR3 is built from 14 residues. CDR3 in amino acids: CSTSLAGELYEQYF. In nucleotides, the CDR3 is TGCAGTACTAGTTTAGCGGGAGAGCTTTACGAGCAGTACTTC.

In its sample, this clonotype was seen once. The chain combines TRBV6-5 with TRBJ2-1, with 8 bases aligning to TRBD2. Germline trimming cut 6 bases from V and 5 bases from J; bases unmatched to any gene: 9. CDR1 and CDR2 (germline): MNHEY, SVGAGI. The CDR3 length is 15 residues. The CDR3 region has the DNA TGTGCCAGCAGCAGATCGGGACTAGGCCACAATGAGCAGTTCTTC. It codes for CASSRSGLGHNEQFF.

A few counts support this clonotype. V gene TRBV6-5 combines with J gene TRBJ2-1; 11 nucleotides line up with TRBD1. CDR1 and CDR2 from the germline V gene are MNHEY and SVGAGI. Germline trimming cut 7 bases from V and 4 bases from J; bases unmatched to any gene: 6. CDR3 size: 15 residues. The DNA for the CDR3 is TGTGCCAGCACCGACGGACAGGGGGCGTACAATGAGCAGTTCTTC. The encoded protein is CASTDGQGAYNEQFF.

This clonotype was detected only a few times. The chain employs TRBV9 and TRBJ1-2, with TRBD1 matching 7 bases. Germline lookup yields CDR1 SGDLS and CDR2 YYNGEE. This CDR3 is built from 14 residues. Germline trimming cut 3 bases from V and 2 bases from J; bases unmatched to any gene: 4. The CDR3 loop is CASSASQGNYGYTF. For the CDR3, the DNA is TGTGCCAGCAGCGCCTCACAGGGGAACTATGGCTACACCTTC.

The J gene is TRBJ1-6, the V gene TRBV7-2, with 9 bases fitting TRBD1. This CDR3 comprises 17 residues. The germline V gene encodes CDR1 SGHTA and CDR2 FQGNSA. V lost 5 bases, J lost 7 bases, and 12 bases stayed unmatched. The DNA for the CDR3 is TGTGCCAGCAGCATCCCCGGGACAGGGTCGAGGAATTCACCCCTCCACTTT. Encoded protein: CASSIPGTGSRNSPLHF.

The chain couples TRBV20-1 to TRBJ1-2; D might be TRBD1 (6 bases). This CDR3 comprises 13 residues. Germline CDR1 DFQATT, CDR2 SNEGSKA (reference sequence). Between the trimmed V and J ends, which lost 3 bases and 8 bases, there was a span of 16 bases. CDR3 region: CSARIIGGRGYTF. For the CDR3, the DNA is TGCAGTGCTAGGATTATCGGGGGGCGAGGCTACACCTTC.

The V call is TRBV9, the J call TRBJ2-1; D call uncertain. This CDR3 region has 15 residues. Germline V gene lookup returns CDR1 SGDLS and CDR2 YYNGEE. V lost 4 bases and J 2 bases, leaving 13 bases between the germline ends. CDR3 sequence (DNA): TGTGCCAGCAGCCCCCAACCACTCCCCTACAATGAGCAGTTCTTC. As protein: CASSPQPLPYNEQFF.

Concerning this clonotype itself: This may arise from a read error, as a much more abundant clone is one base away. V usage is TRBV5-1 and J usage is TRBJ2-1, with 11 bases aligning to TRBD2. The CDR3 contains 16 residues. Per germline, CDR1 SGHRS and CDR2 YFSETQ. CDR3 region: CASNLEGTSGYNEQFF. DNA of the CDR3: TGCGCCAGCAACTTGGAAGGGACTAGCGGATACAATGAGCAGTTCTTC.

The genes are TRBV2 and TRBJ2-3, with 7 bases fitting TRBD2. Trimming cost V 8 bases and J 0 bases; bases outside gene matches: 5. Germline V lookup: CDR1 SNHLY, CDR2 FYNNEI. The CDR3 loop spans 14 amino acids. CDR3 bases: TGTGCCAGCGGGTGGGGGGGAAGCACAGATACGCAGTATTTT. Residues: CASGWGGSTDTQYF.

Concerning this clonotype: Germline and junction disagree at one end, which may indicate a read error. The rearrangement joins TRBV24-1 to TRBJ2-1; 7 bases agree with TRBD2. CDR1 and CDR2 from the germline V gene are KGHDR and SFDVKD. There are 14 residues in the CDR3. DNA for the CDR3: TGTGTCACCAGTGTGACGGGGGGAGACAATGAGCAGTTCTTC. This encodes CVTSVTGGDNEQFF.